This T cell receptor (beta chain) was recovered during a study of identifying expanded T cells in peripheral blood. Study findings and constraints: Approximately 2-week clone count variance significantly increased as total template count grew.

With regard to this clone: Its antigen is currently unknown.

The table came from immunoSEQ multiplex PCR; TCRdb's copy has only in-frame clones and leaves some out. Of over 85,000 clones in the sample, approximately 88% were seen once. The CDR3 has 14 amino acids. V lost 4 bases, J lost 8 bases, and 6 bases stayed unmatched. CDR1 and CDR2 from the germline V gene are ENHRY and SYGVKD. The clonotype originates from a person between 18 and 75 years old in good health. The rearrangement links TRBV10-3 to TRBJ2-1; TRBD1 agrees at 9 bases. Sequenced sample: blood. The CDR3 is CAISVPGQGDEQFF. For the CDR3, the DNA is TGTGCCATCAGTGTACCGGGACAGGGTGATGAGCAGTTCTTC.